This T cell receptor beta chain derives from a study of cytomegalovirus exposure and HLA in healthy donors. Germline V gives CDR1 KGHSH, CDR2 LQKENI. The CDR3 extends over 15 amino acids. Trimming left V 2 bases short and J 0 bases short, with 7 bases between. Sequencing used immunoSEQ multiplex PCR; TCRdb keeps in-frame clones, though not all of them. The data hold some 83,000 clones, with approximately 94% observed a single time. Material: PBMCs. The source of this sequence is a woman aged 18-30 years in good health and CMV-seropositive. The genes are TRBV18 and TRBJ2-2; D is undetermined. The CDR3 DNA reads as TGTGCCAGCTCACCATTCAGTTCGAACACCGGGGAGCTGTTTTTT. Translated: CASSPFSSNTGELFF. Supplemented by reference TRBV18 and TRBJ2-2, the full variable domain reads NAGVMQNPRHLVRRRGQEARLRCSPMKGHSHVYWYRQLPEEGLKFMVYLQKENIIDESGMPKERFSAEFPKEGPSILRIQQVVRGDSAAYFCASSPFSSNTGELFFGEGSRLTVL.